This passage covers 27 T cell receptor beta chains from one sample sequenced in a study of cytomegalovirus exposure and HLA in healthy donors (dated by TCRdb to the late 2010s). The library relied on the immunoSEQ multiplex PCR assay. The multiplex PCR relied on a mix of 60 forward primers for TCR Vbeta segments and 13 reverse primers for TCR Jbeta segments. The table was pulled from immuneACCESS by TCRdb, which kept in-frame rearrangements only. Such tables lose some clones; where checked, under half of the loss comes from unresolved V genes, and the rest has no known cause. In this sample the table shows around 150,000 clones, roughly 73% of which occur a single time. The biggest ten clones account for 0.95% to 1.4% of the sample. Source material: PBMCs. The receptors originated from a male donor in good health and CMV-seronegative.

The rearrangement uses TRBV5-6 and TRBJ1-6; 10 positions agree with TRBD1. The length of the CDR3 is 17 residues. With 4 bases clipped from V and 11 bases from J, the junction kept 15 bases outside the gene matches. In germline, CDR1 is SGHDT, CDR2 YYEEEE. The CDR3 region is CASSGVRQGAVKAPLHF. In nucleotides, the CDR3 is TGTGCCAGCAGCGGGGTTCGACAGGGGGCGGTTAAGGCACCCCTCCACTTT.

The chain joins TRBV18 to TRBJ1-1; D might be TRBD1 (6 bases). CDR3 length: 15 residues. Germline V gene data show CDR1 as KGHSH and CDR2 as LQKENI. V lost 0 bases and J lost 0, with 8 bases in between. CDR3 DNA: TGTGCCAGCTCACCACCGGGACAAATGAACACTGAAGCTTTCTTT. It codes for CASSPPGQMNTEAFF.

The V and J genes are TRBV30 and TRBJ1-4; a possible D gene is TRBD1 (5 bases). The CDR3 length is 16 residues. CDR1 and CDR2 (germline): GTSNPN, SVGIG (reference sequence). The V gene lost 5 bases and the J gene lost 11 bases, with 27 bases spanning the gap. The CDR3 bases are TGTGCCTGGGGTTCTAACCTAGACAGTCCGACTCCGAAACTGTTTTTT. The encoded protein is CAWGSNLDSPTPKLFF.

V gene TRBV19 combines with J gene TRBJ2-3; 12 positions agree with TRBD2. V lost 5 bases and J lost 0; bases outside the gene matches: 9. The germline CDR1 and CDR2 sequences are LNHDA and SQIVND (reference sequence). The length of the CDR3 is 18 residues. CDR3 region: CASSPSTSGGSSTDTQYF. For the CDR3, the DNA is TGTGCCAGTAGTCCCTCGACTAGCGGGGGTTCTAGCACAGATACGCAGTATTTT.

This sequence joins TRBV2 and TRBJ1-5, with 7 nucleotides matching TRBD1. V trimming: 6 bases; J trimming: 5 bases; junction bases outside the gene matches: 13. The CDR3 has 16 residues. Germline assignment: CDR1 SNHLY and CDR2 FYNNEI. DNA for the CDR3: TGTGCCAGCAGCTTACGCGCGGACAGGTTCGATCAGCCCCAGCATTTT. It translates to CASSLRADRFDQPQHF.

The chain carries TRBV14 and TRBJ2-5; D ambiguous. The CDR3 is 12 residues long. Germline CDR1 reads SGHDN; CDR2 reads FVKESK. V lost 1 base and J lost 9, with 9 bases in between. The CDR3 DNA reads TGTGCCAGCAGCCAAGGTTTCGCGCCCCAGTACTTC. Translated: CASSQGFAPQYF. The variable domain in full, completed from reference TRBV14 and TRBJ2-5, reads EAGVTQFPSHSVIEKGQTVTLRCDPISGHDNLYWYRRVMGKEIKFLLHFVKESKQDESGMPNNRFLAERTGGTYSTLKVQPAELEDSGVYFCASSQGFAPQYFGPGTRLLVL.

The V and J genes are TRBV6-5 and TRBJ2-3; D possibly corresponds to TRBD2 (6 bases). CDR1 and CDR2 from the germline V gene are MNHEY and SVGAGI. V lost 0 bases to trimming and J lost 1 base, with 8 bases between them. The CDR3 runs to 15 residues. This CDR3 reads CASSYSREGTDTQYF. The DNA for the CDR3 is TGTGCCAGCAGTTACTCGAGGGAGGGCACAGATACGCAGTATTTT.

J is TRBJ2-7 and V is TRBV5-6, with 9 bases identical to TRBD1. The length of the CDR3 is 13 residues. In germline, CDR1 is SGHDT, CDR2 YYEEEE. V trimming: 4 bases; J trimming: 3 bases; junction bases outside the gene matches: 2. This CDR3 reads CASSKTGGYEQYF. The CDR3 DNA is TGTGCCAGCAGCAAGACAGGGGGCTACGAGCAGTACTTC. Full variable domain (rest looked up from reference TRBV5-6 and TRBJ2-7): DAGVTQSPTHLIKTRGQQVTLRCSPKSGHDTVSWYQQALGQGPQFIFQYYEEEERQRGNFPDRFSGHQFPNYSSELNVNALLLGDSALYLCASSKTGGYEQYFGPGTRLTVT.

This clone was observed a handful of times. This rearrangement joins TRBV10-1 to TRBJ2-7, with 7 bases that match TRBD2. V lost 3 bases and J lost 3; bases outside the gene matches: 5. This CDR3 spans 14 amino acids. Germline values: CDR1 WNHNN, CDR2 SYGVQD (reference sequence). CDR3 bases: TGCGCCAGCAGTGATGGCGGGGGTAACTACGAGCAGTACTTC. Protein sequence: CASSDGGGNYEQYF.

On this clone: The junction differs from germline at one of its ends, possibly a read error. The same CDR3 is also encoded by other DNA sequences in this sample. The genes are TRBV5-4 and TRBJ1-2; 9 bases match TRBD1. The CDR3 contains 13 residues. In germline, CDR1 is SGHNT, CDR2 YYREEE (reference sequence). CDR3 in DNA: TGTGCCAGCAGCTATGGACAGGGGTATGGCTATACCTTC. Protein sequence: CASSYGQGYGYTF.

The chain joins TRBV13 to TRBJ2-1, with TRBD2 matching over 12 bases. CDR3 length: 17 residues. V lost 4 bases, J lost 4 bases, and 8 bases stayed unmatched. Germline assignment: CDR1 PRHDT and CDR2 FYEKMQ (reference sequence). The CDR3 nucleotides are TGTGCCAGCAGCTCCGGGACTAGCGGGTGGATATACAATGAGCAGTTCTTC. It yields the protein CASSSGTSGWIYNEQFF.

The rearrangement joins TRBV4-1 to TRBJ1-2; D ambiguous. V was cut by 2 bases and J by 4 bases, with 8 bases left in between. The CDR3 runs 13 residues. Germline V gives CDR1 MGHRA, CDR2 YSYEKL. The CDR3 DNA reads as TGCGCCAGCAGCCAAATAGAGCTCTATGGCTACACCTTC. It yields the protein CASSQIELYGYTF.

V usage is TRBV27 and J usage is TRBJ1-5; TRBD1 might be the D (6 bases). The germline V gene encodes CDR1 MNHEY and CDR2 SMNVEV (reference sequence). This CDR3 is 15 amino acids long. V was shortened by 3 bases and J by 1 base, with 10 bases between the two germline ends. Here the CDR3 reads CASSLGGASNQPQHF. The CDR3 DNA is TGTGCCAGCAGTTTGGGGGGGGCAAGCAATCAGCCCCAGCATTTT.

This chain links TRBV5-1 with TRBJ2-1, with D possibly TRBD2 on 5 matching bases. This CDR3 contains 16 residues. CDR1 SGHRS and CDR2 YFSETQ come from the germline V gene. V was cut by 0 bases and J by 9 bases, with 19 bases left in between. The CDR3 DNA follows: TGCGCCAGCAGCTTGGGAAGTGGACTGAGTAGTATTGAGCAGTTCTTC. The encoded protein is CASSLGSGLSSIEQFF. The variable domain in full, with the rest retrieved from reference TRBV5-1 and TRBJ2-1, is KAGVTQTPRYLIKTRGQQVTLSCSPISGHRSVSWYQQTPGQGLQFLFEYFSETQRNKGNFPGRFSGRQFSNSRSEMNVSTLELGDSALYLCASSLGSGLSSIEQFFGPGTRLTVL.

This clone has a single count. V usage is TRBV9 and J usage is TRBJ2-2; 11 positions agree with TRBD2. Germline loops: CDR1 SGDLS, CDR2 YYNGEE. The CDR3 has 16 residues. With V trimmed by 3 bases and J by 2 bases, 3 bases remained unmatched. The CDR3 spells CASSGTSGGNTGELFF. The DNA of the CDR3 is TGTGCCAGCAGCGGAACTAGCGGGGGAAACACCGGGGAGCTGTTTTTT.

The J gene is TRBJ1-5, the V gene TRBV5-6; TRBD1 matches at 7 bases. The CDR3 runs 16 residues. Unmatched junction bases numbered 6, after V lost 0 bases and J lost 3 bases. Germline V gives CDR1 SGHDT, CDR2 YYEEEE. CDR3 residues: CASSLAGTADNQPQHF. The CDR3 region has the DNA TGTGCCAGCAGCTTGGCCGGGACAGCAGACAATCAGCCCCAGCATTTT.

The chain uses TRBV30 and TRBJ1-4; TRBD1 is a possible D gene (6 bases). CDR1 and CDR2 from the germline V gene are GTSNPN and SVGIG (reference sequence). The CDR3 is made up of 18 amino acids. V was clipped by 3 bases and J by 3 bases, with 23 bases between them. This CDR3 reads CAWSRVEGGTKANEKLFF. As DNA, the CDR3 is TGTGCCTGGAGCCGGGTGGAAGGGGGAACGAAGGCTAATGAAAAACTGTTTTTT.

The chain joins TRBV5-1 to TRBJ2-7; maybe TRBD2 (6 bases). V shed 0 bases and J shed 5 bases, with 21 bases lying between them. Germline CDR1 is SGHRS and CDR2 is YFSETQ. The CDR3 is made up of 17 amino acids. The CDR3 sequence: CASSLGGGVFPRNEQYF. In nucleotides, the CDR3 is TGCGCCAGCAGCTTGGGTGGAGGGGTTTTCCCTAGGAACGAGCAGTACTTC.

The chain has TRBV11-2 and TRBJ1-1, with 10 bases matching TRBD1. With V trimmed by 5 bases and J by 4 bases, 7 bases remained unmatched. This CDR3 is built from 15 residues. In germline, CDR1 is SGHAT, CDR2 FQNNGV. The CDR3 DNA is TGTGCCAGCAGCACCAGGACAGGGGGGAGCACTGAAGCTTTCTTT. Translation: CASSTRTGGSTEAFF.

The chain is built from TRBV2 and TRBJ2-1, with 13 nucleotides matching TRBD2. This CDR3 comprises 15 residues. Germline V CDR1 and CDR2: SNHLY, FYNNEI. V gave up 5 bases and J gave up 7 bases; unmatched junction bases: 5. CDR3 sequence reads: CASSRATSGGNEQFF. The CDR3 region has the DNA TGTGCCAGCAGTCGGGCGACTAGCGGGGGGAATGAGCAGTTCTTC.

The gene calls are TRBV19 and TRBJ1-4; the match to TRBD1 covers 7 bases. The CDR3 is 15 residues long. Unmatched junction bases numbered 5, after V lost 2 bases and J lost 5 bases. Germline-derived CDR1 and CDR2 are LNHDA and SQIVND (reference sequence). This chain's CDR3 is CASSIWAQGNEKLFF. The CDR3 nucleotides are TGTGCCAGTAGTATATGGGCACAGGGGAATGAAAAACTGTTTTTT. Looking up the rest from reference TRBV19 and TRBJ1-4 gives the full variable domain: DGGITQSPKYLFRKEGQNVTLSCEQNLNHDAMYWYRQDPGQGLRLIYYSQIVNDFQKGDIAEGYSVSREKKESFPLTVTSAQKNPTAFYLCASSIWAQGNEKLFFGSGTQLSVL.

CDR3 DNA: TGCAGCGGAGGAGAGGAGACTTCCTCCTATGGCTACACCTTC. Translated: CSGGEETSSYGYTF. The chain links TRBV29-1 to TRBJ1-2; D is undetermined. This CDR3 has 14 amino acids. Trimming removed 7 bases at V and 4 bases at J, with 19 bases between. CDR1 is SQVTM and CDR2 is ANQGSEA in the germline V gene.

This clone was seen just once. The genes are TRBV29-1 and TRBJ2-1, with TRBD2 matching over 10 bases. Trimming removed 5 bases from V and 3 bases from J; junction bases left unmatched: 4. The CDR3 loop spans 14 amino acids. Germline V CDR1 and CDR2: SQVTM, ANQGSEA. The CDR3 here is CSVPGTSVYNEQFF. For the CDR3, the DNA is TGCAGCGTTCCAGGGACTAGCGTCTACAATGAGCAGTTCTTC.

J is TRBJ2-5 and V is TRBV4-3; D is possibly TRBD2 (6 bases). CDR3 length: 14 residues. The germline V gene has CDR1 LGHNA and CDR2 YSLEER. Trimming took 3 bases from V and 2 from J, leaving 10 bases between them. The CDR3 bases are TGCGCCAGCAGCCACGGGGGAAATCAAGAGACCCAGTACTTC. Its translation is CASSHGGNQETQYF.

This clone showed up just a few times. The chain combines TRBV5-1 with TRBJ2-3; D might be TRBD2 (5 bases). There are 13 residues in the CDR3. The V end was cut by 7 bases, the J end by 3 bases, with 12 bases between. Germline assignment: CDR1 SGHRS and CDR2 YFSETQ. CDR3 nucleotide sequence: TGCGCCAGCTCCGCGGGTGGGACAGATACGCAGTATTTT. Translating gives CASSAGGTDTQYF.

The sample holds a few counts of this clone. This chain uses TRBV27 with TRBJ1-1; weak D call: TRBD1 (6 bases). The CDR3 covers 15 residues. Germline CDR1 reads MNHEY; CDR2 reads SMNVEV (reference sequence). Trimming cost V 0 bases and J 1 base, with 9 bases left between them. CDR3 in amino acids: CASSLSGGENTEAFF. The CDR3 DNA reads TGTGCCAGCAGTTTATCAGGGGGAGAGAACACTGAAGCTTTCTTT.

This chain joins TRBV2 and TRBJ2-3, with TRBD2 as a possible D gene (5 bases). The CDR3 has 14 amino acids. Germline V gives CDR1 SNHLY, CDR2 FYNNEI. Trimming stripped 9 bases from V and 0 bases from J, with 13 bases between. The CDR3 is CARRGWGSTDTQYF. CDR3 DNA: TGTGCCAGGAGAGGGTGGGGAAGCACAGATACGCAGTATTTT.